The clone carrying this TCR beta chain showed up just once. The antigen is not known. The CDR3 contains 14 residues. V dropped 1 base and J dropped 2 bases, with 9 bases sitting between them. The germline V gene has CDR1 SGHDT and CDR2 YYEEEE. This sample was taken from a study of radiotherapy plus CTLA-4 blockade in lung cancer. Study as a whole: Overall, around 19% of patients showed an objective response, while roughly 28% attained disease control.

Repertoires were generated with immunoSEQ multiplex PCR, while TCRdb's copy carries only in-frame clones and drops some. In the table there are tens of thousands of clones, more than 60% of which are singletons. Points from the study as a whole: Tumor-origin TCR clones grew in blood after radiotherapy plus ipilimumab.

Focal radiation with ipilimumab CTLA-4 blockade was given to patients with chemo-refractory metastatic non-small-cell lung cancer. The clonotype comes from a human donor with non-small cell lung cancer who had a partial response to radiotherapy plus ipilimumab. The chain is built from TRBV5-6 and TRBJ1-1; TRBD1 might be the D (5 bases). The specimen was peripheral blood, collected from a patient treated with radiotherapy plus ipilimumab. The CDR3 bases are TGTGCCAGCAGCTTGACAGGTTTCAACACTGAAGCTTTCTTT. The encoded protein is CASSLTGFNTEAFF.